Following are 28 T cell receptor beta chains from one sample sequenced in a study of post-analysis software for immune sequencing data. Points from the study as a whole: Patients had higher frequencies than controls of four to six TRBV segments, including TRBV5-6, TRBV5-1 and TRBV20-1.

Researchers reported that TCR beta cDNA libraries carried unique molecular identifiers. TCRdb fed the PCR reads into MiXCR, producing one record per CDR3 protein. The repertoire holds hundreds of thousands of distinct CDR3 sequences, 30% seen once, with about 0.5% in the top ten. These receptors' targets are unknown. The sequenced sample consisted of blood. Receptors were obtained from a girl aged 10-17 years with multiple sclerosis.

CDR3 region: CSALGGATDTQYF. Here the CDR3 DNA reads TGCAGTGCTCTTGGGGGGGCGACAGATACGCAGTATTTT. The chain links TRBV20-1 to TRBJ2-3, with TRBD2 as a possible D gene (7 bases). Germline CDR1 DFQATT, CDR2 SNEGSKA (reference sequence). The CDR3 runs to 13 residues. V gave up 5 bases and J gave up 3 bases, with 12 bases separating them.

The DNA of the CDR3 is TGTGCCTCAATGGCTAGCGGGGACAATGAGCAGTTCTTC. Amino acid sequence: CASMASGDNEQFF. V and J are TRBV24-1 and TRBJ2-1; 9 bases match TRBD2. The V and J ends lost 12 bases and 5 bases, in that order; junction bases with no gene match: 7. Looked up from germline, CDR1 is KGHDR and CDR2 is SFDVKD. The CDR3 is 13 residues long.

There are a few counts of this clonotype. J is TRBJ1-4 and V is TRBV5-1, with D maybe TRBD1 (6 bases). Between the trimmed V and J ends, which lost 3 bases and 5 bases, there was a span of 11 bases. The germline gives CDR1 SGHRS, CDR2 YFSETQ. The CDR3 totals 14 residues. In DNA, the CDR3 is TGCGCCAGCAGCTCCGACAGGATGAATGAAAAACTGTTTTTT. This codes for CASSSDRMNEKLFF.

This clonotype was observed a few times. This chain connects TRBV29-1 to TRBJ2-3; 7 bases align to TRBD2. Germline trimming cut 6 bases from V and 1 base from J; bases unmatched to any gene: 4. Per the germline V gene, CDR1 is SQVTM and CDR2 is ANQGSEA. This CDR3 has 13 residues. The CDR3 DNA follows: TGCAGCGTGGAGCGGGACGGCACAGATACGCAGTATTTT. Encoded protein: CSVERDGTDTQYF.

This chain uses TRBV5-5 with TRBJ2-2; D is uncertain. CDR1 is SGHKS and CDR2 is YYEKEE in the germline V gene (reference sequence). Trimming shortened V by 5 bases and J by 6 bases, and 17 bases separated the two germline ends. This CDR3 contains 15 residues. The CDR3 spells CASRAWDFGPGELFF. As DNA, the CDR3 is TGTGCCAGCAGAGCCTGGGATTTTGGGCCCGGGGAGCTGTTTTTT.

The chain employs TRBV24-1 and TRBJ2-1; 7 positions agree with TRBD1. V was clipped by 5 bases and J by 13 bases; unmatched bases: 7. Looked up from germline, CDR1 is KGHDR and CDR2 is SFDVKD. This CDR3 contains 12 residues. The CDR3 region is CATSGQGETQFF. CDR3 bases: TGTGCCACCAGTGGACAGGGAGAGACCCAGTTCTTC.

This clonotype was counted a few times. The chain couples TRBV3-1 to TRBJ2-3; maybe TRBD2 (5 bases). Trimming removed 4 bases at V and 2 bases at J, with 10 bases between. Germline V lookup: CDR1 LGHDT, CDR2 YNNKEL (reference sequence). This CDR3 comprises 14 residues. For the CDR3, the DNA is TGTGCCAGCAGCCCGGAGGTCTTCACAGATACGCAGTATTTT. Protein sequence: CASSPEVFTDTQYF.

The chain couples TRBV3-1 to TRBJ2-1, with D perhaps TRBD2 (5 bases). The assigned J gene may be wrong: the sequence end matches TRBJ2-7 better. Germline V lookup: CDR1 LGHDT, CDR2 YNNKEL (reference sequence). The CDR3 contains 16 residues. Here the CDR3 reads CASSQGVSSSYNEQYF. The CDR3 coding sequence is TGTGCCAGCAGCCAAGGTGTATCTAGCTCCTACAATGAGCAGTACTTC.

V is TRBV7-9 and J is TRBJ2-3; 9 bases match TRBD2. Germline V gives CDR1 SEHNR, CDR2 FQNEAQ (reference sequence). The V and J ends lost 5 bases and 2 bases, in that order; junction bases with no gene match: 14. The length of the CDR3 is 18 residues. The CDR3 DNA is TGTGCCAGCAGCACCAACCGGCGGGTAGCGGGGGTCACAGATACGCAGTATTTT. It codes for CASSTNRRVAGVTDTQYF.

This clonotype was seen a handful of times. V gene TRBV20-1 combines with J gene TRBJ2-7; the match to TRBD2 covers 10 bases. There are 12 residues in the CDR3. The V and J ends lost 5 bases and 3 bases, in that order; junction bases with no gene match: 1. The germline V gene has CDR1 DFQATT and CDR2 SNEGSKA (reference sequence). The DNA of the CDR3 is TGCAGTGCTTTAGCGGGAGGCTACGAGCAGTACTTC. Its translation is CSALAGGYEQYF.

DNA for the CDR3: TGTGCCAGCAGCTTAGCGGGACAGGGAACCTACAATGAGCAGTTCTTC. This gives the protein CASSLAGQGTYNEQFF. The chain is built from TRBV13 and TRBJ2-1; 9 bases align to TRBD1. Trimming removed 1 base from V and 2 bases from J; junction bases left unmatched: 3. Germline assignment: CDR1 PRHDT and CDR2 FYEKMQ (reference sequence). This CDR3 has 16 residues. The entire variable domain, with the rest obtained from reference TRBV13 and TRBJ2-1, is as follows: AAGVIQSPRHLIKEKRETATLKCYPIPRHDTVYWYQQGPGQDPQFLISFYEKMQSDKGSIPDRFSAQQFSDYHSELNMSSLELGDSALYFCASSLAGQGTYNEQFFGPGTRLTVL.

As to this clonotype: One end of the junction does not line up with germline, which may come from a read error. This chain uses TRBV10-3 with TRBJ2-1; 8 bases are a match to TRBD2. Germline values: CDR1 ENHRY, CDR2 SYGVKD. The CDR3 length is 16 residues. The CDR3 spells CAIRPPSGGTDNGQFF. Written as DNA, the CDR3 is TGTGCCATCAGACCACCAAGCGGGGGAACCGACAATGGGCAGTTCTTC.

The J gene is TRBJ2-3, the V gene TRBV5-1; no definite D call. Per germline, CDR1 SGHRS and CDR2 YFSETQ. The CDR3 length is 15 residues. The V end was cut by 1 base, the J end by 2 bases, with 11 bases between. The CDR3 nucleotides read TGCGCCAGCAGCTTGCTACAGACCTACACAGATACGCAGTATTTT. As protein: CASSLLQTYTDTQYF.

In this sample, this clonotype turned up a few times. This chain joins TRBV5-6 and TRBJ2-7, with D hard to call. Looked up from germline, CDR1 is SGHDT and CDR2 is YYEEEE. The CDR3 spans 14 residues. Trimming left V 4 bases short and J 3 bases short, with 14 bases between. The CDR3, as DNA: TGTGCCAGCAGCCCGCGCGGCAGATTCTACGAGCAGTACTTC. Protein product: CASSPRGRFYEQYF.

The rearrangement links TRBV7-9 to TRBJ2-1; TRBD2 matches 11 bases. This CDR3 contains 16 residues. Losses at the gene ends were 3 bases for V and 7 bases for J; bases not matched to a gene: 8. CDR1 SEHNR and CDR2 FQNEAQ come from the germline V gene (reference sequence). The CDR3 loop reads CASSFYTSGRKNEQFF. The CDR3 DNA reads TGTGCCAGCAGCTTTTACACTAGCGGGAGAAAGAATGAGCAGTTCTTC.

CDR3 region: CASSRPPGQPQHF. In DNA, the CDR3 is TGTGCCAGCAGTCGCCCCCCCGGGCAGCCCCAGCATTTT. V is TRBV6-5 and J is TRBJ1-5; D remains unclear. The CDR3 has 13 amino acids. Germline V lookup: CDR1 MNHEY, CDR2 SVGAGI. Deletions cut 5 bases from V and 7 bases from J, with 12 bases between.

The gene calls are TRBV3-1 and TRBJ2-5; 7 nucleotides match TRBD1. V lost 0 bases and J lost 4; bases outside the gene matches: 5. Germline CDR1 LGHDT, CDR2 YNNKEL (reference sequence). The CDR3 contains 15 residues. The CDR3 region is CASSQDRDSRETQYF. In DNA, the CDR3 is TGTGCCAGCAGCCAAGATAGGGACAGTCGAGAGACCCAGTACTTC.

The gene calls are TRBV28 and TRBJ2-5; D may be TRBD1 (7 bases). The CDR3 extends over 14 amino acids. Germline loops: CDR1 MDHEN, CDR2 SYDVKM. V was clipped by 2 bases and J by 11 bases, with 18 bases between them. CDR3 sequence (DNA): TGTGCCAGCAGTTTAGCACAGGGGTCGGGGGAGCAGTACTTC. It yields the protein CASSLAQGSGEQYF. Complete variable domain (other parts from reference TRBV28 and TRBJ2-5): DVKVTQSSRYLVKRTGEKVFLECVQDMDHENMFWYRQDPGLGLRLIYFSYDVKMKEKGDIPEGYSVSREKKERFSLILESASTNQTSMYLCASSLAQGSGEQYFGPGTRLLVL.

The V call is TRBV4-3, the J call TRBJ2-1, with a weak D call TRBD1 (6 bases). Germline loops: CDR1 LGHNA, CDR2 YSLEER. This CDR3 comprises 15 residues. Trimming shortened V by 0 bases and J by 3 bases, and 9 bases separated the two germline ends. The CDR3 region has the DNA TGCGCCAGCAGCCAAGATCGGACAGTCTACAATGAGCAGTTCTTC. Translation: CASSQDRTVYNEQFF.

The rearrangement joins TRBV20-1 to TRBJ1-1; no firm D call. The CDR3 consists of 15 residues. V was shortened by 0 bases and J by 0 bases, with 11 bases between the two germline ends. The germline V gene encodes CDR1 DFQATT and CDR2 SNEGSKA (reference sequence). The CDR3 loop reads CSARDGGELNTEAFF. The CDR3 region has the DNA TGCAGTGCTAGAGATGGTGGGGAATTGAACACTGAAGCTTTCTTT.

This clonotype was observed a handful of times. The chain joins TRBV29-1 to TRBJ1-4; D call uncertain. The CDR3 runs 13 residues. Trimming removed 7 bases from V and 8 bases from J, with 17 bases in between. CDR1 is SQVTM and CDR2 is ANQGSEA in the germline V gene. In DNA form, the CDR3 reads TGCAGCGGTACCGGGCCGGGAGGCGAAAAACTGTTTTTT. As protein: CSGTGPGGEKLFF.

The chain joins TRBV18 to TRBJ2-3; no reliable D call. CDR1 and CDR2 from the germline V gene are KGHSH and LQKENI. V dropped 3 bases and J dropped 4 bases, with 14 bases sitting between them. This CDR3 region has 15 residues. CDR3 DNA: TGTGCCAGCTCACCGAATCAACATGGGGCAGATACGCAGTATTTT. This encodes CASSPNQHGADTQYF.

The DNA for the CDR3 is TGTGCCAGCAGGCAGGGGAGGGACACAGATACGCAGTATTTT. Translation: CASRQGRDTDTQYF. The J gene is TRBJ2-3, the V gene TRBV6-5; a weak D match, TRBD2 (7 bases). V shed 6 bases and J shed 2 bases, with 12 bases lying between them. This CDR3 comprises 14 residues. Germline CDR1 and CDR2: MNHEY and SVGAGI.

The chain couples TRBV20-1 to TRBJ1-2; 9 bases map to TRBD1. In germline, CDR1 is DFQATT, CDR2 SNEGSKA (reference sequence). The CDR3 length is 12 residues. The V segment lost 6 bases and the J segment 4 bases; nucleotides outside the gene matches: 3. This CDR3 reads CSAQGQGYGYTF. The CDR3 nucleotides read TGCAGTGCACAGGGACAGGGCTATGGCTACACCTTC.

This clonotype has only a few counts. The chain employs TRBV6-5 and TRBJ2-1; 11 bases are shared with TRBD2. V shed 6 bases and J 8 bases; nucleotides not matched to a gene: 12. CDR1 and CDR2 (germline): MNHEY, SVGAGI. There are 16 residues in the CDR3. The CDR3 here is CASRGSGRAILHEQFF. CDR3 nucleotide sequence: TGTGCCAGCAGAGGTAGCGGGAGGGCCATCCTACATGAGCAGTTCTTC.

This rearrangement joins TRBV10-3 to TRBJ2-1; no definite D call. Per the germline V gene, CDR1 is ENHRY and CDR2 is SYGVKD. With 4 bases removed from V and 5 bases from J, the gap between germline ends came to 9 bases. This CDR3 contains 13 residues. The chain's CDR3 is CAISAFRNNEQFF. Here the CDR3 DNA reads TGTGCCATCAGTGCTTTTCGCAACAATGAGCAGTTCTTC.

This clonotype was detected many times. V gene TRBV29-1 combines with J gene TRBJ2-4; D might be TRBD1 or TRBD2, each matching 5 bases. The CDR3 consists of 12 residues. Trimming left V 7 bases short and J 8 bases short, with 15 bases between. Germline V gene sequence: CDR1 SQVTM, CDR2 ANQGSEA. The CDR3 DNA follows: TGCAGCGCCCGGGACCCCGAACACATTCAGTACTTC. Its translation is CSARDPEHIQYF.

This clonotype was observed a few times. The CDR3 sequence is CSARDTGRGYTF. For the CDR3, the DNA is TGCAGTGCTCGTGATACAGGTCGTGGCTACACCTTC. The rearrangement links TRBV20-1 to TRBJ1-2; weak D call: TRBD1 (5 bases). The CDR3 is 12 residues long. Trimming cost V 5 bases and J 7 bases, with 14 bases left between them. Germline V gene sequence: CDR1 DFQATT, CDR2 SNEGSKA (reference sequence).